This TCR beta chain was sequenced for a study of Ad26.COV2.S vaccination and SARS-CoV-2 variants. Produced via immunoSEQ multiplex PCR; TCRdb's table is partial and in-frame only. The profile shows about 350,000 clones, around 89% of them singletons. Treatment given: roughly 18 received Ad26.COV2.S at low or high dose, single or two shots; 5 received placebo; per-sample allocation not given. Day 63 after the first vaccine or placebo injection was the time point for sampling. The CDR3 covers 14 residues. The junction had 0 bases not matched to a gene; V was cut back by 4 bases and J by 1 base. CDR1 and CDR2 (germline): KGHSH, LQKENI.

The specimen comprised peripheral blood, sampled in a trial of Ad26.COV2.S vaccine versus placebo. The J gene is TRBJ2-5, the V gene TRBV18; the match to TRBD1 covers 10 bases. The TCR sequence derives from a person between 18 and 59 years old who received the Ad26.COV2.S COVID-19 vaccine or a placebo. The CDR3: CASSRTGGQETQYF. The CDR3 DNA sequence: TGTGCCAGCTCACGGACAGGGGGCCAAGAGACCCAGTACTTC.